This T cell receptor (beta chain) was identified in a study of T cell responses to AZD1222 COVID-19 vaccine (dated by TCRdb to the early 2020s). Looking at the study overall: TCR sequencing covered 230 or so trial participants: about 210 given two doses of AZD1222 and some 25 given two doses of MenACWY control vaccine. Trial participants were enrolled by age into 18-55, 56-69 and 70-plus year subgroups, with approximately 160, 26 and 62 TCR-sequenced participants respectively.

Paper-wide results and their limitations: Conclusions about previously exposed vaccinees are limited, since just six AZD1222 recipients were seropositive for SARS-CoV-2 at baseline. Epitopes outside the regions mutated in the B.1.351 and B.1.1.7 variants were reportedly recognized by nearly half of the unique spike-specific TCRs. Most participants were white British and females outnumbered males, and the authors suggested that clonal diversity may have been underestimated. No day 14 peak-response samples were available, so repertoires were characterized only after the peak T cell response. A significant rise in spike-specific TCR breadth and depth was observed after two AZD1222 doses relative to day 0 and relative to MenACWY recipients. In the small 56-69-year group, the increase in depth fell short of significance, most likely because of low power. The vaccine-associated CD4 TCRs covered the entire spike protein, and the dominant responses fell in regions 160-218 and 743-854.

In the paper's terms, the time point label means: about 28 days (+/-7) after the second vaccine dose. AZD1222 recipients whose second dose came at about 4 weeks and those whose second dose came at about 12 weeks were combined into one group, since spike-specific TCR depth and breadth did not differ between the two schedules. Vaccinee samples were obtained from the UK trials COV001 and COV002, which included a single-blind randomized controlled phase 2/3 trial of AZD1222 (ChAdOx1 nCoV-19) in healthy adults. For TCRbeta chain sequencing, PBMC samples from trial participants were taken at day 0 and at day 28 after the second dose. The CDR3 regions of human TCRbeta chains were analyzed by immunosequencing. Regarding the original processing steps: TCRs in the repertoires were matched against a reference library of SARS-CoV-2-specific TCRs that had been generated with the MIRA antigen-specificity platform. Breadth meant the fraction of unique TCRs that were SARS-CoV-2-associated, whereas depth meant the fraction of total T cells that were SARS-CoV-2-associated. Using the MIRA data, each spike-specific TCR was assigned both to the spike region to which the TCR was reactive and to a CD4 or CD8 class. Log10-transformed breadth and depth values were compared by one-way ANOVA with Sidak's multiple comparisons tests. As stored in TCRdb, this immuneACCESS dataset retains in-frame rearrangements with V and J assigned. A fraction of the clones does not appear; measured against another copy, unresolved V genes explain less than half of the discrepancy, and the remainder lacks a known reason. V, J and clone size are those of that table, while D and trimming were read from the DNA. This sample lists about 110,000 clones; approximately 89% were detected once. Of the sample, about 4.5% is held by the ten largest clones.

Worth noting for this clone: Its antigen remains undetermined. No much larger clonotype is one base removed from it; base qualities were not supplied.

The starting material was peripheral blood, obtained 28 days after the second AZD1222 dose. The receptor was isolated from an adult who received the AZD1222 COVID-19 vaccine.

This receptor carries the CDR3 CASSKDWGQGYEQYF. The nucleotide sequence is given as TGTGCCAGCAGCAAAGACTGGGGACAGGGGTACGAGCAGTACTTC. The chain joins TRBV21-1 to TRBJ2-7; the table's TRBD1 call for D was not verified on the DNA. TRBV21-1 is given as a pseudogene. The CDR3 measures 15 amino acids from cysteine to phenylalanine. Only the CDR3 DNA stays, 45 bases, in frame from base 1.